The clone carrying this T cell receptor (beta chain) came up once. In the original analysis: Amplification from reference gene primers served as the basis for estimated nucleated cell counts. TCRdb's table, derived via immunoSEQ multiplex PCR, lists solely in-frame clones and lacks some. From that table come the V and J calls and clone size; the DNA was used to work out D and trimming. Of some 76,000 clones in the sample, about 90% are singletons; the top ten hold roughly 6%. The source of the sample is a study of blood T cell repertoires in COVID-19. Study as a whole: PBMCs, B-cell-depleted T cells, or T cells provided the cDNA or gDNA that made up the material.

This CDR3 has 16 amino acids. V lost 1 base, J lost 5 bases, and 6 bases stayed unmatched. Germline V gene lookup returns CDR1 SGHTA and CDR2 FQGNSA. The specimen was peripheral blood. The V gene is TRBV7-2, the J gene TRBJ2-5; TRBD2 matches at 11 bases. This sequence was found in a human donor in a cohort sampled during active COVID-19. The CDR3 DNA sequence: TGTGCCAGCAGCTTAGTGGCTAGCGGGGGGTATGAGACCCAGTACTTC. Translation: CASSLVASGGYETQYF.